This record looks at one T cell receptor (beta chain) sequence and its context. Antigen specificity is unknown. This CDR3 contains 14 residues. Trimming stripped 8 bases from V and 3 bases from J, with 15 bases between. CDR1 is MNHNS and CDR2 is SASEGT in the germline V gene. Time point noted: after neoadjuvant nivolumab, at surgical resection. Patients were newly diagnosed with stage II-IVA oral cavity squamous cell carcinoma without prior systemic or radiation treatment. Cohort: HPV-negative, locally advanced oral cavity squamous cell carcinoma patients. The sample comes from a study of neoadjuvant anti-PD-1 for oral cavity cancer. Study context: Non-progressing patients received a fourth nivolumab dose near day 43, then surgery on days 50-56. Study-level points and caveats: Non-responders to neoadjuvant nivolumab had significantly more clonal PBMC T cells than responders.

Assay: immunoSEQ multiplex PCR; the TCRdb copy retains only in-frame clones and omits some. This table holds tens of thousands of clones, 65% to 85% found once. This clonotype originated in a person aged 35 to 85 with oral cavity squamous cell carcinoma. The chain combines TRBV6-1 with TRBJ2-3; D is unresolved. This material consisted of PBMCs, taken after nivolumab (anti-PD-1) treatment. The CDR3 loop reads CASCRISPTDTQYF. Here the CDR3 DNA reads TGTGCCAGCTGCCGAATCTCACCGACAGATACGCAGTATTTT.